The rows below give T cell receptor beta chains drawn from one sample of a study of T cell repertoires in aging, cancer and after chemotherapy. TCRdb re-called the multiplex PCR reads through MiXCR, storing one row per CDR3 protein. The table includes approximately 8,000 distinct CDR3 sequences, approximately 34% detected once. Sequencing was performed on blood. These receptors all come from a human donor in good health. CDR3s include the opening cysteine and the closing phenylalanine or tryptophan. D genes are given only for firm matches. Part of the rows lack a size; the others show once, few, many or a class for expanded clones.

TRBJ2-1 medium-sized NA TRBV11-1 15 CASSQGWDSYNEQFF TGTGCCAGCAGCCAGGGATGGGACTCCTACAATGAGCAGTTCTTC
TRBJ2-1 NA TRBD2 TRBV6-5 15 CASSLGLAGSNEQFF TGTGCCAGCAGTTTGGGACTAGCGGGCTCCAATGAGCAGTTCTTC
TRBJ2-7 NA TRBD2 TRBV5-1 14 CASSPGLATDTWYF TGCGCCAGCAGCCCCGGACTAGCGACTGACACGTGGTACTTC
TRBJ2-1 NA NA TRBV6-2/TRBV6-3 13 CASSTTSYNEQFF TGTGCCAGCAGCACCACCTCCTACAATGAGCAGTTCTTC
TRBJ2-5 few TRBD2 TRBV7-2 14 CASSRLAGGETQYF TGTGCCAGCAGCAGACTAGCGGGAGGCGAGACCCAGTACTTC
TRBJ1-4 NA TRBD1 TRBV7-9 15 CASSRDRGTNEKLFF TGTGCCAGCAGCAGGGACAGGGGAACTAATGAAAAACTGTTTTTT
TRBJ1-2 few NA TRBV6-5 12 CASSYDSYGYTF TGTGCCAGCAGTTATGACAGCTATGGCTACACCTTC
TRBJ2-2 NA TRBD1 TRBV5-5 16 CASSATGTGGSGELFF TGTGCCAGCAGCGCTACCGGGACAGGAGGCTCGGGGGAGCTGTTTTTT
TRBJ2-3 NA NA TRBV7-2 14 CASSSSLSTDTQYF TGTGCCAGCAGTTCGTCCCTTAGCACAGATACGCAGTATTTT
TRBJ1-2 medium-sized NA TRBV19 13 CASSILNSHGYTF TGTGCCAGTAGTATATTGAACTCTCATGGCTACACCTTC
TRBJ2-1 few NA TRBV15 13 CATSMGDGNEQFF TGTGCCACCAGCATGGGGGACGGGAATGAGCAGTTCTTC
TRBJ2-1 medium-sized NA TRBV19 15 CASSIVWGTQNEQFF TGTGCCAGTAGTATCGTGTGGGGGACCCAAAATGAGCAGTTCTTC
TRBJ2-5 NA NA TRBV9 15 CASSIRGGGAETQYF TGTGCCAGCAGCATAAGAGGGGGGGGTGCCGAGACCCAGTACTTC
TRBJ2-1 NA NA TRBV6-6 12 CASSYVYNEQFF TGTGCCAGCAGTTACGTTTACAATGAGCAGTTCTTC
TRBJ2-7 few TRBD1 TRBV6-5 16 CASSRPGQLGSYEQYF TGTGCCAGCAGTCGCCCGGGACAGCTAGGCTCCTACGAGCAGTACTTC
TRBJ2-7 NA NA TRBV18 12 CASSPRLGWQYF TGTGCCAGCTCACCACGTCTTGGTTGGCAGTACTTC
TRBJ1-2 few TRBD1 TRBV6-2/TRBV6-3 17 CASTLTRTGGQDNGYTF TGTGCCAGCACCCTCACCCGAACCGGGGGACAGGATAATGGCTACACCTTC
TRBJ2-1 NA NA TRBV15 13 CATNRPWANEQFF TGTGCCACCAACCGCCCGTGGGCGAATGAGCAGTTCTTC
TRBJ2-1 NA NA TRBV12-5 12 CASSYTDNEQFF TGTGCCAGCAGCTATACTGACAATGAGCAGTTCTTC
TRBJ2-7 once NA TRBV19 12 CAKGLGPREQYF TGTGCCAAAGGGTTGGGGCCTCGGGAGCAGTACTTC
TRBJ2-3 few NA TRBV27 15 CASLPTGYLADTQYF TGTGCCAGCCTGCCGACAGGTTATTTGGCAGATACGCAGTATTTT
TRBJ2-5 NA NA TRBV5-1 14 CASSPDLWRETQYF TGCGCCAGCAGTCCCGACCTATGGCGAGAGACCCAGTACTTC
TRBJ1-6 NA NA TRBV6-2/TRBV6-3 16 CASTDRPGSSNSPLHF TGTGCCAGCACTGACCGCCCGGGGTCAAGTAATTCACCCCTCCACTTT
TRBJ2-7 NA NA TRBV10-3 13 CAISDLGSREQYF TGTGCCATCAGTGACTTGGGTTCTCGGGAGCAGTACTTC
TRBJ1-4 few NA TRBV5-6 14 CASSLRPLWEKLFF TGTGCCAGCAGCTTGAGGCCTTTATGGGAAAAACTGTTTTTT
TRBJ2-3 once TRBD2 TRBV6-5 15 CASSSRRSGTDTQYF TGTGCCAGCAGTTCACGCCGTAGCGGGACAGATACGCAGTATTTT
TRBJ1-2 medium-sized NA TRBV29-1 15 CSVGGGPDRLGGYTF TGCAGCGTCGGGGGGGGACCGGACAGACTGGGTGGCTACACCTTC
TRBJ2-7 NA TRBD1 TRBV5-5 14 CASSRDRGLYEQYF TGTGCCAGCAGCCGCGACAGGGGGCTCTACGAGCAGTACTTC
TRBJ2-7 few NA TRBV30 12 CAWSGKAYEQYF TGTGCCTGGAGTGGAAAGGCCTACGAGCAGTACTTC
TRBJ1-1 NA NA TRBV19 12 CASRWGNTEAFF TGTGCCAGTAGATGGGGGAACACTGAAGCTTTCTTT
TRBJ1-3 NA NA TRBV27 14 CASSSNSEGNTIYF TGTGCCAGCAGTTCCAACTCAGAAGGAAACACCATATATTTT
TRBJ2-7 few NA TRBV27 13 CASRLADTYEQYF TGTGCCAGCAGACTAGCCGATACCTACGAGCAGTACTTC
TRBJ2-7 few NA TRBV18 12 CASSTDAYEQYF TGTGCCAGCTCAACCGACGCCTACGAGCAGTACTTC
TRBJ2-7 NA TRBD1 TRBV7-2 12 CASNPGQGKQYF TGTGCCAGCAATCCGGGACAGGGGAAGCAGTACTTC
TRBJ2-7 NA TRBD1 TRBV29-1 15 CSVEVGRTGGYEQYF TGCAGCGTTGAAGTGGGTCGGACAGGGGGCTACGAGCAGTACTTC
TRBJ1-4 few NA TRBV6-5 13 CASSRLLNEKLFF TGTGCCAGCAGTAGGCTCCTTAATGAAAAACTGTTTTTT
TRBJ1-3 medium-sized NA TRBV19 16 CASSRTARSSGNTIYF TGTGCCAGTAGTAGGACTGCCAGGAGCTCTGGAAACACCATATATTTT
TRBJ2-3 medium-sized NA TRBV5-4 15 CASSLVAAGTDTQYF TGTGCCAGCAGCTTGGTTGCAGCGGGCACAGATACGCAGTATTTT
TRBJ2-4 NA TRBD1 TRBV5-1 14 CASSLAGQTNIQYF TGCGCCAGCAGCTTGGCGGGACAGACAAACATTCAGTACTTC
TRBJ2-3 NA NA TRBV20-1 12 CSARVMVGGQYF TGCAGTGCTAGGGTGATGGTGGGGGGGCAGTATTTT
TRBJ2-3 NA TRBD2 TRBV5-4 16 CASSLSGGNRGDTQYF TGTGCCAGCAGCTTGAGCGGGGGAAATAGAGGGGATACGCAGTATTTT
TRBJ2-1 few TRBD2 TRBV7-2 15 CASSLGRVVYNEQFF TGTGCCAGCAGCCTCGGGAGGGTTGTGTACAATGAGCAGTTCTTC
TRBJ2-2 few TRBD1 TRBV10-3 14 CAIRDRADTGELFF TGTGCCATCAGGGACAGGGCCGACACCGGGGAGCTGTTTTTT
TRBJ2-1 medium-sized TRBD2 TRBV19 15 CASSMSGTSGNEQFF TGTGCCAGTAGTATGTCGGGGACTAGCGGCAATGAGCAGTTCTTC
TRBJ2-3 few TRBD2 TRBV6-2/TRBV6-3 16 CASSPRTSGQGDTQYF TGTGCCAGCAGCCCAAGGACTAGCGGACAGGGAGATACGCAGTATTTT
TRBJ2-7 NA NA TRBV6-5 15 CASSSNNDESYEQYF TGTGCCAGCAGTTCTAACAACGACGAATCCTACGAGCAGTACTTC